Listed below are T cell receptor beta chains from one sample, sequenced in a study of human T cells and chemical hapten exposure. TCRdb called the RACE reads again in MiXCR, with one record for every CDR3 protein. Of roughly 380,000 distinct CDR3 sequences in the sample, roughly 4.6% were seen once. The material was whole blood, obtained in connection with sensitization to the hapten diphenylcyclopropenone (DPC). The source is a woman in her forties or fifties with alopecia areata. Some clones in this sample may be carry-over from other donors' samples. Both conserved end residues are part of each CDR3. Fields, in order: V gene, clone size, D gene, J gene, CDR3 protein, CDR3 DNA. A D gene is named only where the DNA matches it firmly. Not all rows give a size; the values are once, few, many and, for expanded clones, a class.

>TRBV7-9|few|-|TRBJ1-1
CASSPSFRGARSTEAFF
TGTGCCAGCAGCCCTTCTTTCCGGGGGGCGAGGAGCACTGAAGCTTTCTTT
>TRBV6-5|few|-|TRBJ2-5
CASSYLRGKETQYF
TGTGCCAGCAGTTATCTTAGGGGTAAAGAGACCCAGTACTTC
>TRBV6-5|-|-|TRBJ2-7
CASSSSGTGAEQYF
-
>TRBV11-1|few|-|TRBJ1-2
CASSMRANYGYTF
TGTGCCAGCAGCATGCGAGCTAACTATGGCTACACCTTC
>TRBV6-2/TRBV6-3|-|-|TRBJ2-1
CASRWGSTYNEQFF
TGTGCCAGCAGATGGGGGAGTACCTACAATGAGCAGTTCTTC
>TRBV7-2|many|TRBD2|TRBJ2-3
CASSLKGGSPGDTQYF
TGTGCCAGCAGCTTAAAGGGAGGGTCGCCTGGGGATACGCAGTATTTT
>TRBV9|few|-|TRBJ2-2
CASSAQGRAIGGELFF
TGTGCCAGCAGCGCCCAAGGACGGGCGATTGGCGGGGAGCTGTTTTTT
>TRBV12-3/TRBV12-4|few|-|TRBJ1-3
CASSSGYSGNTIYF
TGTGCCAGCAGCTCGGGCTACTCTGGAAACACCATATATTTT
>TRBV27|few|TRBD1|TRBJ1-1
CASSRVDRGNTEAFF
TGTGCCAGCAGTCGAGTCGACAGGGGAAACACTGAAGCTTTCTTT
>TRBV6-5|many|-|TRBJ2-3
CASGRSVGTDTQYF
TGTGCCAGCGGCCGGAGTGTGGGCACAGATACGCAGTATTTT
>TRBV14|many|-|TRBJ2-1
CASSQVGSLEVPVF
TGTGCCAGCAGCCAAGTCGGGAGTTTAGAGGTTCCCGTCTTC
>TRBV5-4|few|-|TRBJ2-3
CASRTRTGDTQYF
TGTGCCAGCAGAACGCGGACGGGAGATACGCAGTATTTT
>TRBV2|many|TRBD2|TRBJ2-1
CASSLPGLAGLNEQFF
TGTGCCAGCAGCCTACCGGGACTAGCGGGATTAAATGAGCAGTTCTTC
>TRBV9|few|-|TRBJ2-7
CASSPWGSATYEQYF
TGTGCCAGCAGCCCGTGGGGTAGCGCAACCTACGAGCAGTACTTC
>TRBV28|many|TRBD1|TRBJ2-7
CASSPRTGASYEQYF
TGTGCCAGCAGTCCCAGGACAGGGGCCAGCTACGAGCAGTACTTC
>TRBV5-1|few|-|TRBJ1-4
CASSTGQSSTNEKLFF
TGCGCCAGCAGCACCGGACAGTCCTCAACTAATGAAAAACTGTTTTTT
>TRBV11-2|many|TRBD2|TRBJ2-1
CASSPRPSGPNNEQFF
TGTGCCAGCAGCCCGCGACCTAGCGGGCCTAACAATGAGCAGTTCTTC
>TRBV6-6|many|TRBD1|TRBJ1-3
CASSAVQGFSGNTIYF
TGTGCCAGCAGTGCGGTACAGGGGTTTTCAGGAAACACCATATATTTT
>TRBV10-3|-|-|TRBJ1-1
CAISELQGNTEAFF
TGTGCCATCAGTGAGTTACAGGGGAACACTGAAGCTTTCTTT
>TRBV6-6|-|-|TRBJ2-1
CASSYSTGESSYNEQFF
TGTGCCAGCAGTTACTCGACGGGGGAGAGCTCCTACAATGAGCAGTTCTTC
>TRBV3-1|-|TRBD1|TRBJ2-2
CASSQDRTGANTGELFF
TGTGCCAGCAGCCAAGATCGGACAGGGGCGAACACCGGGGAGCTGTTTTTT
>TRBV1|-|-|TRBJ2-2
CTSSQGQGWTGELFF
TGCACCAGCAGCCAGGGACAGGGGTGGACCGGGGAGCTGTTTTTT
>TRBV11-2|-|TRBD2|TRBJ2-2
CASSLVRDRLAGAMNTGELFF
TGTGCCAGCAGCTTAGTACGGGACAGACTAGCGGGGGCTATGAACACCGGGGAGCTGTTTTTT
>TRBV7-8|-|TRBD1|TRBJ2-7
CASSGGQAAYEQYF
TGTGCCAGCAGCGGAGGACAGGCAGCCTACGAGCAGTACTTC
>TRBV27|few|TRBD1|TRBJ1-2
CASSFSDRGPSSGYTF
TGTGCCAGCAGTTTTTCGGACAGGGGGCCTTCCTCTGGCTACACCTTC
>TRBV13|many|-|TRBJ2-3
CASSLGRQATADTQYF
TGTGCCAGCAGCTTAGGCCGTCAAGCGACGGCAGATACGCAGTATTTT
>TRBV27|many|-|TRBJ2-7
CASSPRDSGSYEQYF
TGTGCCAGCAGTCCCCGGGACTCCGGCTCCTACGAGCAGTACTTC
>TRBV2|-|TRBD1|TRBJ1-5
CASRDRTGAKQPQHF
TGTGCCAGCAGGGACAGGACTGGGGCCAAACAGCCCCAGCATTTT
>TRBV7-9|many|-|TRBJ2-1
CASSFVSSYNEQFF
TGTGCCAGCAGCTTTGTTAGCTCCTACAATGAGCAGTTCTTC
>TRBV20-1|many|-|TRBJ1-4
CSARGRIFATNEKLFF
TGCAGTGCTAGAGGACGGATATTTGCAACTAATGAAAAACTGTTTTTT
>TRBV14|many|TRBD1|TRBJ1-2
CASSQVSTGDGYTF
TGTGCCAGCAGCCAAGTCTCGACAGGGGATGGCTACACCTTC
>TRBV7-3|many|TRBD2|TRBJ2-7
CASSTSGGYEQYF
TGTGCCAGCAGCACTAGCGGGGGTTACGAGCAGTACTTC
>TRBV20-1|-|-|TRBJ2-7
CSALPLGSYEQYF
TGCAGTGCGCTACCCCTCGGCTCCTACGAGCAGTACTTC
>TRBV11-1|-|-|TRBJ2-7
CASSLSPITYEQYF
TGTGCCAGCAGCTTGAGCCCGATAACCTACGAGCAGTACTTC
>TRBV27|-|-|TRBJ2-2
CASSLMYMTGRRDTGELFF
TGTGCCAGCAGTTTAATGTACATGACGGGACGGAGGGACACCGGGGAGCTGTTTTTT
>TRBV5-4|few|-|TRBJ2-3
CASSEVAGTDTQYF
TGTGCCAGCAGCGAAGTGGCTGGCACAGATACGCAGTATTTT
>TRBV10-3|few|-|TRBJ2-1
CAISESTPGTINEQFF
TGTGCCATCAGTGAGTCCACGCCAGGGACCATTAATGAGCAGTTCTTC
>TRBV6-1|few|TRBD1|TRBJ1-2
CASSNRGQDGGGYTF
TGTGCCAGCAGTAACAGGGGGCAGGACGGCGGTGGCTACACCTTC
>TRBV29-1|few|-|TRBJ2-3
CSVAGYPDTQYF
TGCAGCGTTGCTGGTTACCCAGATACGCAGTATTTT
>TRBV15|few|TRBD1|TRBJ1-4
CATSSVTGTGPRKLFF
TGTGCCACCAGCAGTGTAACCGGGACAGGGCCTCGAAAACTGTTTTTT
>TRBV29-1|few|-|TRBJ1-1
CSDDPEAFF
TGCAGTGACGACCCGGAAGCTTTCTTT
>TRBV9|-|-|TRBJ1-6
CASSGDNLYNSPLHF
TGTGCCAGCAGCGGGGACAACCTTTATAATTCACCCCTCCACTTT
>TRBV27|many|TRBD1|TRBJ2-2
CASSWGQPGELFF
TGTGCCAGCAGTTGGGGACAGCCCGGGGAGCTGTTTTTT
>TRBV6-2/TRBV6-3|few|-|TRBJ2-7
CASRARGFPISYEQYF
TGTGCCAGCAGGGCCCGCGGGTTCCCCATTTCCTACGAGCAGTACTTC
>TRBV29-1|few|-|TRBJ2-5
CSVERGWGETQYF
TGCAGCGTTGAACGCGGCTGGGGAGAGACCCAGTACTTC
>TRBV7-9|many|-|TRBJ1-1
CASSPPGAPGTEAFF
TGTGCCAGCAGCCCGCCTGGGGCGCCGGGCACTGAAGCTTTCTTT
>TRBV27|many|-|TRBJ2-3
CASSSYRGGVDTQYF
TGTGCCAGCAGTTCATACAGGGGAGGGGTAGATACGCAGTATTTT
>TRBV7-6|few|TRBD2|TRBJ2-3
CASSLGGGSSSDTQYF
TGTGCCAGCAGCTTAGGGGGCGGGAGTTCATCCGATACGCAGTATTTT
>TRBV5-1|few|-|TRBJ1-5
CASSPTVGEGGNQPQHF
TGCGCCAGCAGCCCAACCGTGGGGGAAGGGGGCAATCAGCCCCAGCATTTT
>TRBV7-8|-|TRBD1|TRBJ1-4
CASRPGQGAAEKLFF
TGTGCCAGCAGGCCCGGACAGGGTGCGGCTGAAAAACTGTTTTTT
>TRBV14|-|-|TRBJ2-7
CASSEELYEQYF
TGTGCCAGCAGCGAGGAGCTCTACGAGCAGTACTTC
>TRBV9|few|-|TRBJ2-1
CASSLGSRRYKYNEQFF
TGTGCCAGCAGCCTAGGCTCCCGGAGATATAAGTACAATGAGCAGTTCTTC
>TRBV29-1|many|-|TRBJ1-1
CSVDMGRGNTEAFF
TGCAGCGTTGATATGGGGAGAGGGAACACTGAAGCTTTCTTT
>TRBV27|-|-|TRBJ2-3
CASSLGPAADTQYF
TGTGCCAGCAGTTTAGGCCCAGCGGCTGATACGCAGTATTTT
>TRBV10-3|few|TRBD1|TRBJ2-3
CAISATGETQYF
TGTGCCATCAGCGCCACAGGGGAGACGCAGTATTTT